Following are 13 T cell receptor beta chains from one sample sequenced in a study of neoadjuvant anti-PD-1 for oral cavity cancer. Profiling relied on immunoSEQ multiplex PCR, and the TCRdb table lists in-frame clones only, not all of them. In the table there are some 15,000 clones, about 70% of which are singletons. This sample comprised PBMCs, obtained before nivolumab (anti-PD-1) treatment. The receptor source for this set is a person aged 35-79 years with oral cavity squamous cell carcinoma.

The rearrangement uses TRBV7-2 and TRBJ2-7; 10 positions agree with TRBD2. V trimming: 4 bases; J trimming: 4 bases; junction bases outside the gene matches: 7. The CDR3 loop spans 15 amino acids. Germline CDR1 and CDR2: SGHTA and FQGNSA. CDR3 bases: TGTGCCAGCAGCTCAGCGGGAGGGCCGGGGTACGAGCAGTACTTC. This translates into CASSSAGGPGYEQYF. Filled out from reference TRBV7-2 and TRBJ2-7, the complete variable domain reads GAGVSQSPSNKVTEKGKDVELRCDPISGHTALYWYRQSLGQGLEFLIYFQGNSAPDKSGLPSDRFSAERTGGSVSTLTIQRTQQEDSAVYLCASSSAGGPGYEQYFGPGTRLTVT.

Here the CDR3 reads CASSLGLAGDRELFF. The CDR3 DNA follows: TGTGCCAGCAGCTTAGGGCTAGCTGGGGACAGGGAGCTGTTTTTT. The V and J genes are TRBV11-2 and TRBJ2-2; weak D call: TRBD1 (6 bases). Deletions cut 1 base from V and 9 bases from J, with 15 bases between. The CDR3 loop spans 15 amino acids. CDR1 and CDR2 (germline): SGHAT, FQNNGV.

V gene TRBV10-3 combines with J gene TRBJ1-1; tentative D call: TRBD1 (5 bases). CDR1 and CDR2 from the germline V gene are ENHRY and SYGVKD. The CDR3 contains 14 residues. V lost 10 bases to trimming and J lost 6 bases, with 21 bases between them. The CDR3 sequence: CASEGQGSGSEAFF. The DNA for the CDR3 is TGTGCCAGCGAGGGGCAGGGAAGTGGCTCTGAAGCTTTCTTT.

In its sample, this clone was seen a few times. V is TRBV7-9 and J is TRBJ1-2, with D possibly TRBD1 on 6 matching bases. CDR3 size: 15 residues. Trimming removed 3 bases from V and 2 bases from J, with 13 bases in between. CDR1 is SEHNR and CDR2 is FQNEAQ in the germline V gene (reference sequence). The DNA of the CDR3 is TGTGCCAGCAGCTTCGCTAAGGGGGTAAACTATGGCTACACCTTC. Translating gives CASSFAKGVNYGYTF.

V gene TRBV30 combines with J gene TRBJ2-3; D is unclear. CDR3 length: 17 residues. The germline CDR1 and CDR2 sequences are GTSNPN and SVGIG (reference sequence). The V end lost 0 bases, the J end lost 4 bases, and 20 bases lay between the germline ends. DNA of the CDR3: TGTGCCTGGAGTGTTTCGGCCACACAGCCGAGGTCAGATACGCAGTATTTT. Its protein is CAWSVSATQPRSDTQYF.

This clone occurred a few times. The genes are TRBV7-9 and TRBJ2-1, with D perhaps TRBD2 (6 bases). The V gene lost 5 bases and the J gene lost 7 bases, with 15 bases spanning the gap. CDR3 length equals 14 residues. Germline assignment: CDR1 SEHNR and CDR2 FQNEAQ (reference sequence). The CDR3 bases are TGTGCCAGCAGCCAACCGGGACTCCCAAATGAGCAGTTCTTC. Encoded protein: CASSQPGLPNEQFF.

The rearrangement uses TRBV5-4 and TRBJ2-1; 13 bases line up with TRBD2. V shed 5 bases and J 0 bases; nucleotides not matched to a gene: 2. Per germline, CDR1 SGHNT and CDR2 YYREEE (reference sequence). This CDR3 is built from 16 residues. Written as DNA, the CDR3 is TGTGCCAGCAGGAGGACTAGCGGGAGCTCCTACAATGAGCAGTTCTTC. This sequence encodes CASRRTSGSSYNEQFF.

The chain joins TRBV6-5 to TRBJ2-1, with D maybe TRBD2 (5 bases). The CDR3 is 14 amino acids. Germline loops: CDR1 MNHEY, CDR2 SVGAGI. Trimming stripped 6 bases from V and 1 base from J, with 10 bases between. The CDR3 DNA reads as TGTGCCAGCAGCAGCGGATTATCCTACAATGAGCAGTTCTTC. Translating it yields CASSSGLSYNEQFF.

This clone was detected a few times. The rearrangement joins TRBV12-1 to TRBJ2-7; the D call of TRBD1 is as the table states it, not checked on the DNA. TRBV12-1 is marked as a pseudogene. The CDR3 spans 14 residues. This CDR3 reads CASSFGQGPYEQYF. CDR3 in DNA: TGTGCCAGCAGCTTTGGACAGGGGCCCTACGAGCAGTACTTC.

This chain links TRBV6-1 with TRBJ1-2; D uncertain. CDR1 is MNHNS, CDR2 SASEGT, per germline. CDR3 length equals 13 residues. Trimming removed 4 bases from V and 2 bases from J, with 8 bases in between. DNA of the CDR3: TGTGCCAGCAGTGTCTCGACAAACTATGGCTACACCTTC. Amino acids: CASSVSTNYGYTF.

V usage is TRBV10-3 and J usage is TRBJ2-2, with a tentative D call TRBD1 (5 bases). The V gene lost 8 bases and the J gene lost 3 bases, with 16 bases spanning the gap. The germline gives CDR1 ENHRY, CDR2 SYGVKD. CDR3 size: 15 residues. The CDR3 bases are TGTGCCATCCAAACTTCAGGGTTGGACACCGGGGAGCTGTTTTTT. Encoded protein: CAIQTSGLDTGELFF.

The chain combines TRBV11-2 with TRBJ2-7; weak D call: TRBD2 (6 bases). The CDR3 totals 13 residues. Per the germline V gene, CDR1 is SGHAT and CDR2 is FQNNGV. Between the trimmed V and J ends, which lost 4 bases and 9 bases, there was a span of 16 bases. CDR3 region: CASSSPGAGRQYF. CDR3 in DNA: TGTGCCAGCAGCTCCCCCGGGGCGGGACGGCAGTACTTC. The whole variable domain, filled in from reference TRBV11-2 and TRBJ2-7, reads EAGVAQSPRYKIIEKRQSVAFWCNPISGHATLYWYQQILGQGPKLLIQFQNNGVVDDSQLPKDRFSAERLKGVDSTLKIQPAKLEDSAVYLCASSSPGAGRQYFGPGTRLTVT.

V usage is TRBV7-3 and J usage is TRBJ2-3, with 10 nucleotides matching TRBD2. The ends lost 2 bases at V and 1 base at J; junction bases unmatched: 6. The CDR3 contains 17 residues. Per germline, CDR1 SGHTA and CDR2 FQGTGA. The CDR3 DNA follows: TGTGCCAGCAGCTTAGATCTCAGCGGGGGGGGCACAGATACGCAGTATTTT. This codes for CASSLDLSGGGTDTQYF. Drawing the rest from reference TRBV7-3 and TRBJ2-3, the complete variable domain is GAGVSQTPSNKVTEKGKYVELRCDPISGHTALYWYRQSLGQGPEFLIYFQGTGAADDSGLPNDRFFAVRPEGSVSTLKIQRTERGDSAVYLCASSLDLSGGGTDTQYFGPGTRLTVL.